Sequencing of this TCR beta chain was carried out in a study of T cell repertoires in cytomegalovirus infection. Looking at the study overall: A matching HLA type, together with CMV infection, was signaled by public TCR beta signatures.

Study-wide results and limits: Public TCR beta family frequency separated CMV-and-HLA carriers, including in an independent cohort.

The CDR3 runs 15 residues. The germline CDR1 and CDR2 sequences are SGHVS and FQNEAQ. V was trimmed by 5 bases and J by 0 bases, leaving 12 bases between them. Details on this clonotype: Its antigen is still unknown.

MiXCR, applied by TCRdb to the reads, yields one record per CDR3 protein. The repertoire includes around 240,000 distinct CDR3 sequences, roughly 22% of them detected once, and roughly 20% sits in the top ten. The source is a human donor in good health (CMV status not recorded). Some clones in this sample may be carry-over from other donors' samples. Specimen: CD8+ T cells from PBMCs. The chain employs TRBV7-8 and TRBJ2-3; a possible D gene is TRBD2 (6 bases). CDR3 coding DNA: TGTGCCAGCAGCACGGGGGTTCTTAGCACAGATACGCAGTATTTT. Protein product: CASSTGVLSTDTQYF.